This entry lists 9 T cell receptor beta chains sequenced from one sample in a study of CD8+CD57+ T cells in acquired aplastic anemia. Patients included in sequencing had previously demonstrated CD8+CD57+ cell expansion by flow cytometry. Genomic DNA was employed as the template in profiling TCR beta VDJ and CDR3. TCRdb re-called the reads through MiXCR, storing one row per CDR3 protein. The data contain 50,000 to 65,000 distinct CDR3 sequences, roughly three fifths of them singletons. The source material was sorted CD4+, CD8+, or CD8+CD57+ T cells (not recorded which) from PBMCs. The receptor source for this set is a human donor with aplastic anemia.

The chain combines TRBV2 with TRBJ2-7; TRBD1 aligns across 7 bases. The CDR3 loop spans 14 amino acids. V lost 7 bases to trimming and J lost 5 bases; unmatched junction nucleotides: 11. Looked up from germline, CDR1 is SNHLY and CDR2 is FYNNEI. The chain's CDR3 is CASKLTGSLHEQYF. DNA for the CDR3: TGTGCCAGCAAACTGACAGGGTCTCTCCACGAGCAGTACTTC.

This clonotype was seen repeatedly, ten times or more. The CDR3 nucleotides read TGTGCCAGCAGCTTAGGCGGATCCCGTGAAGCTTTCTTT. Its translation: CASSLGGSREAFF. The chain combines TRBV7-8 with TRBJ1-1, with D uncertain. The CDR3 has 13 amino acids. Germline-derived CDR1 and CDR2 are SGHVS and FQNEAQ. Trimming took 1 base from V and 7 from J, leaving 10 bases between them.

By sample fraction, this clonotype is medium-sized (0.01 to 0.1%). The CDR3 DNA is TGTGCCACCAGCAGAACCGGCACAGATACGCAGTATTTT. This sequence encodes CATSRTGTDTQYF. This rearrangement joins TRBV15 to TRBJ2-3; D unresolved. Germline lookup yields CDR1 LNHNV and CDR2 YYDKDF (reference sequence). V lost 2 bases, J lost 1 base, and 4 bases lay in between. The CDR3 extends over 13 amino acids.

The CDR3 here is CASSFESGRQIREETQYF. The CDR3 DNA is TGTGCCAGCAGTTTTGAGTCTGGCAGGCAGATCCGGGAAGAGACCCAGTACTTC. V and J are TRBV28 and TRBJ2-5; no firm D call. Germline V lookup: CDR1 MDHEN, CDR2 SYDVKM. This CDR3 region has 18 residues. Trimming took off 3 bases at V and 3 bases at J, with 23 bases between the two ends. The entire variable domain, with the rest obtained from reference TRBV28 and TRBJ2-5, is as follows: DVKVTQSSRYLVKRTGEKVFLECVQDMDHENMFWYRQDPGLGLRLIYFSYDVKMKEKGDIPEGYSVSREKKERFSLILESASTNQTSMYLCASSFESGRQIREETQYFGPGTRLLVL.

This chain connects TRBV19 to TRBJ1-5; 9 bases line up with TRBD1. The V gene's germline CDR1 is LNHDA and CDR2 SQIVND (reference sequence). This CDR3 comprises 17 residues. Losses at the gene ends were 4 bases for V and 2 bases for J; bases not matched to a gene: 9. CDR3 residues: CASSTTWDRDGNQPQHF. The CDR3 bases are TGTGCCAGTAGTACCACTTGGGACAGGGATGGCAATCAGCCCCAGCATTTT.

In this sample, this clonotype turned up a few times. The V call is TRBV2, the J call TRBJ2-3, with a tentative D call TRBD1 (5 bases). The CDR3 loop spans 13 amino acids. The V and J ends lost 4 bases and 6 bases respectively, with 11 bases between them. CDR1 SNHLY and CDR2 FYNNEI come from the germline V gene. CDR3 DNA sequence: TGTGCCAGCAGTGGGGGCCTAACGGATACGCAGTATTTT. This encodes CASSGGLTDTQYF.

This clonotype was detected only once. The rearrangement joins TRBV29-1 to TRBJ1-2, with D unclear. This CDR3 spans 15 amino acids. The ends were cut back, 4 bases at V and 1 base at J, with 16 bases in the middle. The germline CDR1 and CDR2 sequences are SQVTM and ANQGSEA. This CDR3 reads CSVASNIGSNYGYTF. CDR3 DNA sequence: TGCAGCGTTGCATCGAATATTGGTAGTAACTATGGCTACACCTTC.

The rearrangement uses TRBV24-1 and TRBJ2-7; TRBD1 matches at 8 bases. In germline, CDR1 is KGHDR, CDR2 SFDVKD. The CDR3 sequence is 18 residues long. V shed 3 bases and J 0 bases; nucleotides not matched to a gene: 12. CDR3 nucleotides: TGTGCCACCAGTGATCCGCCCGGACAGGGCACGAGCTCCTACGAGCAGTACGTC. As protein: CATSDPPGQGTSSYEQYV.

The chain employs TRBV4-3 and TRBJ1-1, with unresolved D. Trimming removed 4 bases at V and 5 bases at J, with 14 bases between. The CDR3 length is 14 residues. Germline CDR1 is LGHNA and CDR2 is YSLEER. The chain's CDR3 is CASSPGERLTEAFF. DNA of the CDR3: TGCGCCAGCAGCCCCGGAGAACGGTTGACTGAAGCTTTCTTT.